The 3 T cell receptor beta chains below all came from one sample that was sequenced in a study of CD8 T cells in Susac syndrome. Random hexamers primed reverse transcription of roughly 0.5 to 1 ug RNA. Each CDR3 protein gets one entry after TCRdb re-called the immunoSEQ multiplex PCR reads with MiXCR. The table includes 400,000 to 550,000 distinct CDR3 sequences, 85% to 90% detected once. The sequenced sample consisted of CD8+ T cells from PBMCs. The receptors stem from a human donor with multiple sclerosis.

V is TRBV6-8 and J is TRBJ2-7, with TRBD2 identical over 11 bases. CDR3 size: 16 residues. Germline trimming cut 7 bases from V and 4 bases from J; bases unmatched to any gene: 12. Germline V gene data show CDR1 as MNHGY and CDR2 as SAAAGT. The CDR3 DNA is TGTGCCAGCATGGATCTAGCGGGGGGCCTAGATTACGAGCAGTACTTC. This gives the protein CASMDLAGGLDYEQYF.

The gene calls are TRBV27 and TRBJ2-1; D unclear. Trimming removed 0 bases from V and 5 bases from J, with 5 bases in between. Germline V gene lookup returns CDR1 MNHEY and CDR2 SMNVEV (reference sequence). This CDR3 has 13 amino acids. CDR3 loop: CASSLSSNNEQFF. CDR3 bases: TGTGCCAGCAGTTTATCTAGTAACAATGAGCAGTTCTTC.

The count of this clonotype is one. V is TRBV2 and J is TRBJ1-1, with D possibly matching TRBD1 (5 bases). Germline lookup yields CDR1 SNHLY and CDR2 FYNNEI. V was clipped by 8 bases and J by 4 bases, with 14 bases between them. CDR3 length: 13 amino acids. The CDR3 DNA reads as TGTGCCAGCCTCGGGGCAATGGGCACTGAAGCTTTCTTT. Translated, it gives CASLGAMGTEAFF.